A single sample gave rise to the 21 T cell receptor beta chains below, sequenced in a study of T cell responses to AZD1222 COVID-19 vaccine. The assay was immunoSEQ multiplex PCR, and TCRdb's table has in-frame clones only and misses some. The sample records 75,000 to 100,000 clones, about 92% being singletons. The sequences come from peripheral blood, collected on day 0 of AZD1222 vaccination. The source of these receptors is an adult in good health.

V is TRBV5-1 and J is TRBJ1-1, with a tentative D call TRBD1 (6 bases). Trimming left V 4 bases short and J 6 bases short, with 13 bases between. Germline V CDR1 and CDR2: SGHRS, YFSETQ. The CDR3 extends over 13 amino acids. This CDR3 reads CASSGPGEAEAFF. As DNA, the CDR3 is TGCGCCAGCAGCGGACCAGGGGAGGCTGAAGCTTTCTTT.

This clone was seen only once. The chain couples TRBV7-9 to TRBJ2-7; weak D call: TRBD1 (7 bases). Trimming pared 5 bases from V and 6 bases from J, leaving 17 bases between. CDR1 is SEHNR, CDR2 FQNEAQ, per germline (reference sequence). The CDR3 totals 14 residues. In DNA form, the CDR3 reads TGTGCCAGCAGCCCAAAGGGGGGACAGTTCGAGCAGTACTTC. Translating gives CASSPKGGQFEQYF.

The chain has TRBV2 and TRBJ1-6; possibly TRBD1 for D (5 bases). The CDR3 extends over 15 amino acids. V gave up 3 bases and J gave up 11 bases, with 17 bases separating them. CDR1 is SNHLY and CDR2 is FYNNEI in the germline V gene. CDR3 sequence (DNA): TGTGCCAGCAGTGAGTGGGGGGGAGCCCCCGCACCCCTCCACTTT. The encoded protein is CASSEWGGAPAPLHF.

V and J are TRBV5-6 and TRBJ1-2; TRBD1 matches at 7 bases. The V segment lost 4 bases and the J segment 4 bases; nucleotides outside the gene matches: 7. CDR1 SGHDT and CDR2 YYEEEE come from the germline V gene. CDR3 length equals 14 residues. The CDR3 coding sequence is TGTGCCAGCAGCCCCAACAGGGGACGCTATGGCTACACCTTC. It encodes CASSPNRGRYGYTF.

The chain joins TRBV9 to TRBJ1-6, with D hard to call. V was cut by 0 bases and J by 9 bases, with 10 bases left in between. This CDR3 is 14 amino acids long. Germline CDR1 reads SGDLS; CDR2 reads YYNGEE. The CDR3 DNA reads TGTGCCAGCAGCGTAGGGGCCGCGAGTTCACCCCTCCACTTT. This gives the protein CASSVGAASSPLHF.

This rearrangement joins TRBV25-1 to TRBJ2-7; D possibly matches TRBD1 or TRBD2 (5 bases each). The CDR3 runs 13 residues. The V gene's germline CDR1 is MGHDK and CDR2 SYGVNS. Trimming cost V 10 bases and J 3 bases, with 16 bases left between them. CDR3 DNA: TGTGCCATTTTAGAGGGGAAGGTCTACGAGCAGTACTTC. Its translation is CAILEGKVYEQYF.

This chain's CDR3 is CASSTLTGGPETQYF. The CDR3 coding sequence is TGTGCCAGCAGCACCTTAACGGGGGGTCCGGAGACCCAGTACTTC. The genes are TRBV7-2 and TRBJ2-5, with 7 bases lining up with TRBD2. Losses at the gene ends were 5 bases for V and 5 bases for J; bases not matched to a gene: 11. This CDR3 region has 15 residues. CDR1 and CDR2 from the germline V gene are SGHTA and FQGNSA.

The chain combines TRBV7-2 with TRBJ1-1, with a tentative D call TRBD1 (5 bases). V lost 5 bases and J 4 bases, leaving 11 bases between the germline ends. Germline values: CDR1 SGHTA, CDR2 FQGNSA. CDR3 length: 13 amino acids. The CDR3 DNA reads TGTGCCAGCAGCCCGTGGGGGGGCACTGAAGCTTTCTTT. It yields the protein CASSPWGGTEAFF.

The chain uses TRBV6-5 and TRBJ2-6; 8 positions agree with TRBD2. Looked up from germline, CDR1 is MNHEY and CDR2 is SVGAGI. The CDR3 length is 14 residues. After removal of 9 bases from V and 4 bases from J, the junction contained 5 bases not matched to a gene. CDR3 residues: CARPGGVGANVLTF. The CDR3 DNA reads as TGTGCCAGACCCGGGGGGGTAGGGGCCAACGTCCTGACTTTC.

This chain connects TRBV6-1 to TRBJ1-5, with D possibly TRBD1 on 5 matching bases. The CDR3 totals 15 residues. The V gene's germline CDR1 is MNHNS and CDR2 SASEGT. V was trimmed by 3 bases and J by 0 bases, leaving 9 bases between them. The CDR3 DNA reads TGTGCCAGCAGTGATTCTGGACATAGCAATCAGCCCCAGCATTTT. Translated, it gives CASSDSGHSNQPQHF.

This clone has only one observation. V gene TRBV27 combines with J gene TRBJ2-7; the D call may be TRBD1 or TRBD2 (5 bases each). V lost 0 bases and J 4 bases, leaving 16 bases between the germline ends. Germline V gene sequence: CDR1 MNHEY, CDR2 SMNVEV (reference sequence). This CDR3 has 16 amino acids. The CDR3 here is CASSLSVRDLNYEQYF. The CDR3 region has the DNA TGTGCCAGCAGTTTATCGGTTCGGGACCTTAATTACGAGCAGTACTTC.

V gene TRBV4-2 combines with J gene TRBJ1-6; D unresolved. Trimming left V 2 bases short and J 7 bases short, with 12 bases between. Germline V gene lookup returns CDR1 LGHNA and CDR2 YNFKEQ. The CDR3 covers 15 residues. The CDR3 spells CASSQPASGNSPLHF. CDR3 DNA sequence: TGTGCCAGCAGCCAACCGGCCTCGGGAAATTCACCCCTCCACTTT.

This clone was seen only once. V is TRBV7-2 and J is TRBJ1-2; D not resolved. CDR3 length equals 13 residues. Germline CDR1 and CDR2: SGHTA and FQGNSA. The ends were cut back, 3 bases at V and 6 bases at J, with 11 bases in the middle. The CDR3 DNA follows: TGTGCCAGCAGCTTTTCTAACATTGATGGCTACACCTTC. It codes for CASSFSNIDGYTF.

The gene calls are TRBV5-1 and TRBJ1-1, with D possibly being TRBD1 (5 bases). CDR1 is SGHRS and CDR2 is YFSETQ in the germline V gene. With 2 bases removed from V and 4 bases from J, the gap between germline ends came to 12 bases. This CDR3 is 14 amino acids long. In DNA, the CDR3 is TGCGCCAGCAGCTTTCAGGGTCGGGGCACTGAAGCTTTCTTT. Residues: CASSFQGRGTEAFF.

The V gene is TRBV18, the J gene TRBJ2-3, with TRBD2 identical over 7 bases. The ends lost 0 bases at V and 6 bases at J; junction bases unmatched: 3. CDR3 length equals 14 residues. From germline, CDR1 is KGHSH and CDR2 LQKENI. The CDR3 DNA sequence: TGTGCCAGCTCACCACCCGGGACTACGGATACGCAGTATTTT. Amino acid sequence: CASSPPGTTDTQYF.

The rearrangement joins TRBV18 to TRBJ2-1; D gene uncertain. The CDR3 spans 14 residues. CDR1 and CDR2 (germline): KGHSH, LQKENI. V shed 0 bases and J shed 4 bases, with 7 bases lying between them. The CDR3 sequence is CASSPPADYNEQFF. CDR3 nucleotides: TGTGCCAGCTCACCACCTGCAGATTACAATGAGCAGTTCTTC.

V and J are TRBV3-1 (or the pseudogene TRBV3-2) and TRBJ1-1; weak D call: TRBD1 (5 bases). CDR1 LGHDT and CDR2 YNNKEL come from the germline V gene (reference sequence). This CDR3 has 16 amino acids. V lost 0 bases to trimming and J lost 3 bases, with 14 bases between them. The DNA of the CDR3 is TGTGCCAGCAGCCAAGATGGGGCAGGGAGTCACACTGAAGCTTTCTTT. This gives the protein CASSQDGAGSHTEAFF.

This clone was found once. The rearrangement uses TRBV7-8 and TRBJ1-1; the match to TRBD1 covers 10 bases. Germline loops: CDR1 SGHVS, CDR2 FQNEAQ. The V gene end was trimmed by 5 bases and the J gene end by 5 bases; junction bases not matched to a gene: 8. CDR3 length: 15 residues. The CDR3 DNA reads TGTGCCAGCAGCCTTCGGGACAGGGGAGGGACTGAAGCTTTCTTT. It specifies CASSLRDRGGTEAFF. Using reference TRBV7-8 and TRBJ1-1 for the parts outside the CDR3, the full variable domain is GAGVSQSPRYKVAKRGQDVALRCDPISGHVSLFWYQQALGQGPEFLTYFQNEAQLDKSGLPSDRFFAERPEGSVSTLKIQRTQQEDSAVYLCASSLRDRGGTEAFFGQGTRLTVV.

This clone was recorded once. This chain uses TRBV11-2 with TRBJ1-5; D remains unclear. Germline V lookup: CDR1 SGHAT, CDR2 FQNNGV. V was cut by 1 base and J by 0 bases, with 7 bases left in between. CDR3 size: 15 residues. The CDR3 region is CASSLGQSSNQPQHF. The CDR3, as DNA: TGTGCCAGCAGCTTAGGGCAGAGTAGCAATCAGCCCCAGCATTTT.

This clone occurred once. The chain uses TRBV5-1 and TRBJ2-1; 11 bases line up with TRBD2. J was trimmed by 3 bases and V by 3 bases; bases with no gene match: 8. CDR1 SGHRS and CDR2 YFSETQ come from the germline V gene. The CDR3 contains 17 residues. CDR3 loop: CASSSNPLAGGYNEQFF. CDR3 nucleotides: TGCGCCAGCAGCTCCAACCCCCTAGCGGGAGGCTACAATGAGCAGTTCTTC.

V usage is TRBV18 and J usage is TRBJ2-7; maybe TRBD1 (6 bases). Trimming stripped 3 bases from V and 7 bases from J, with 10 bases between. The germline CDR1 and CDR2 sequences are KGHSH and LQKENI. This CDR3 spans 12 amino acids. This CDR3 reads CASSPRQGEQYF. The CDR3 coding sequence is TGTGCCAGCTCACCGAGGCAGGGGGAGCAGTACTTC. Filled out from reference TRBV18 and TRBJ2-7, the complete variable domain reads NAGVMQNPRHLVRRRGQEARLRCSPMKGHSHVYWYRQLPEEGLKFMVYLQKENIIDESGMPKERFSAEFPKEGPSILRIQQVVRGDSAAYFCASSPRQGEQYFGPGTRLTVT.